A single T cell receptor (beta chain) is shown here with its context. What it recognizes is unknown. The sample is drawn from a study of PD-L1 blockade in urothelial cancer. Study at large: Of 29 to 30 patients, twenty-five were males with bladder-origin urothelial cancer.

Time point denoted: pretreatment peripheral blood. Patients' cancers were locally advanced or metastatic urothelial carcinomas. General study results and limits: A pretreatment blood TCR clonality that fell below the median predicted better progression-free and overall survival. Patients with durable benefit had greater blood expansion of tumor-associated TCR clones 3 weeks into treatment.

Repertoires were generated with immunoSEQ multiplex PCR, while TCRdb's copy carries only in-frame clones and drops some. Among about 88,000 clones listed, 70% to 90% were seen once. This CDR3 contains 13 residues. V was trimmed by 1 base and J by 4 bases, leaving 7 bases between them. CDR1 is SGHAT and CDR2 is FQNNGV in the germline V gene. The clonotype comes from an elderly woman with urothelial cancer. Source: PBMCs, taken around atezolizumab (anti-PD-L1) treatment. The V and J genes are TRBV11-2 and TRBJ2-5; maybe TRBD1 (5 bases). The CDR3 here is CASSLARVETQYF. DNA of the CDR3: TGTGCCAGCAGCTTAGCCAGGGTAGAGACCCAGTACTTC.